The T cell receptor (beta chain) under discussion was sequenced for a study of OX40 agonist ivuxolimab in advanced cancers. Germline V CDR1 and CDR2: SGHDT, YYEEEE. The CDR3 runs to 11 residues. The V and J ends lost 2 bases and 6 bases respectively, with 5 bases between them. Only in-frame clones appear in the TCRdb table, and some are missing; sequencing was by immunoSEQ multiplex PCR. The sample holds nearly 25,000 clones; around 90% are singletons and the top ten take roughly 50%. The clonotype comes from an adult with an advanced solid tumor such as melanoma, head and neck, liver or kidney cancer. This specimen consisted of CD4+ or CD8+ T cells sorted from blood, obtained in a trial of the OX40 agonist ivuxolimab. The V call is TRBV5-6, the J call TRBJ1-2, with D unclear. The CDR3 region has the DNA TGTGCCAGCAGCTTCGAAAATGGCTACACCTTC. It codes for CASSFENGYTF.